This T cell receptor beta chain was retrieved from a study of early T cells in non-severe SARS-CoV-2 infection. Study-wide context: Unsorted whole-blood RNA was sequenced in bulk, leaving chains unpaired. Notes on the study in general: Private and CD4 specificities were missed by VDJdb matching, skewed to anti-spike CD8.

Unique molecular identifiers were affixed to single, distinct cDNA molecules. TCRdb re-derived calls from the 5' RACE reads in MiXCR, one entry per CDR3 protein. The sample lists 43,000 or so distinct CDR3 sequences; around 7.8% were seen once. The germline V gene encodes CDR1 MNHEY and CDR2 SVGAGI. J was trimmed by 7 bases and V by 0 bases; bases with no gene match: 8. The CDR3 covers 16 residues. This clonotype was recorded many times. Its cognate antigen is unknown. Sequenced input: whole blood. The J gene is TRBJ2-1, the V gene TRBV6-5; TRBD1 matches at 8 bases. This receptor was identified in an adult who was a healthcare worker with PCR-confirmed SARS-CoV-2 infection or an uninfected control (not recorded which). CDR3 bases: TGTGCCAGCAGTTACTCGACAGGGGAAGTTATGAATGAGCAGTTCTTC. Amino acid sequence: CASSYSTGEVMNEQFF.